This T cell receptor (beta chain) was retrieved from a study of shared clonotypes between healthy human individuals. Overall study findings and caveats: Shared clonotypes across all four donors exceeded non-shared ones in generation probability.

The CDR3 totals 12 residues. Germline CDR1 reads MDHEN; CDR2 reads SYDVKM. The ends were cut back, 4 bases at V and 1 base at J, with 4 bases in the middle. Each of the donors was a healthy adult who was HIV-negative and had not had a recent acute infection or vaccination. Deep-level assay runs were performed. The data were produced by immunoSEQ multiplex PCR, yet TCRdb's version contains in-frame clones alone and is incomplete. The sample holds approximately 1,500,000 clones; 98% are singletons and the top ten take about 0.45%. For this clone: What it binds is unknown.

The chain carries TRBV28 and TRBJ1-1, with unresolved D. The receptor was derived from a man aged 30 to 45 in good health. Sequenced sample: naive CD4+ T cells sorted from blood. Subset given: CD45RA+ positively selected. This CDR3 is CASSSTNTEAFF. CDR3 coding DNA: TGTGCCAGCAGTTCAACGAACACTGAAGCTTTCTTT.